These 5 T cell receptor beta chains were sequenced from one sample in a study of CD8+ T cells in alopecia areata. Extraction of RNA preceded its reverse transcription into cDNA, which served as the sequencing template. The protocol was immunoSEQ multiplex PCR, while the TCRdb copy is restricted to in-frame clones and leaves out a portion. The sample has roughly 150,000 clones, around 55% seen once. The sequenced sample was CD4+ T cells sorted from blood. The receptor set was obtained from a human donor in good health.

The chain's CDR3 is CASRDRGGRGTRETQYF. In nucleotides, the CDR3 is TGTGCCAGCAGGGACAGAGGAGGACGGGGAACGCGAGAGACCCAGTACTTC. The chain is built from TRBV2 and TRBJ2-5; perhaps TRBD1 as D (6 bases). Germline assignment: CDR1 SNHLY and CDR2 FYNNEI. Trimming removed 6 bases from V and 4 bases from J, with 24 bases in between. The CDR3 totals 17 residues. Using reference TRBV2 and TRBJ2-5 for the parts outside the CDR3, the full variable domain is EPEVTQTPSHQVTQMGQEVILRCVPISNHLYFYWYRQILGQKVEFLVSFYNNEISEKSEIFDDQFSVERPDGSNFTLKIRSTKLEDSAMYFCASRDRGGRGTRETQYFGPGTRLLVL.

CDR3: CASSVIGQETQYF. CDR3 sequence (DNA): TGTGCCAGCAGCGTAATTGGGCAAGAGACCCAGTACTTC. The chain has TRBV9 and TRBJ2-5; D remains ambiguous. Between the trimmed V and J ends, which lost 1 base and 2 bases, there was a span of 6 bases. Germline V gene data show CDR1 as SGDLS and CDR2 as YYNGEE. The CDR3 is made up of 13 amino acids.

This clone turned up a few times. The rearrangement joins TRBV11-2 to TRBJ1-1; 7 positions agree with TRBD1. V shed 1 base, J shed 5 bases, and the junction held 4 bases outside the gene matches. CDR1 is SGHAT and CDR2 is FQNNGV in the germline V gene. CDR3 length: 14 amino acids. The CDR3 DNA is TGTGCCAGCAGCTTAGGTCAGGGGGGGACTGAAGCTTTCTTT. Amino acids: CASSLGQGGTEAFF.

This clone was seen a handful of times. V usage is TRBV7-2 and J usage is TRBJ2-7; D is ambiguous. CDR3 length: 13 amino acids. Germline CDR1 SGHTA, CDR2 FQGNSA. V gave up 4 bases and J gave up 1 base, with 8 bases separating them. The DNA of the CDR3 is TGTGCCAGCAGCTCGTGGAGATCCTACGAGCAGTACTTC. Amino acid sequence: CASSSWRSYEQYF.

This chain uses TRBV7-9 with TRBJ2-5; D call uncertain. CDR1 is SEHNR and CDR2 is FQNEAQ in the germline V gene (reference sequence). Between the trimmed V and J ends, which lost 4 bases and 5 bases, there was a span of 5 bases. CDR3 size: 11 residues. CDR3: CASSSLETQYF. CDR3 bases: TGTGCCAGCAGCTCCTTGGAGACCCAGTACTTC.